These 10 T cell receptor beta chains share one sample of origin, sequenced in a study of blood T cells in healthy people across ages. With a J-beta primer mix and a sample-barcoded 5' primer, a second PCR ran 7 to 11 cycles. TCRdb re-called the 5' RACE reads through MiXCR, storing one row per CDR3 protein. Altogether about 1,600,000 distinct CDR3 sequences are present, around 39% being singletons, with the ten largest covering 7% to 9.5%. The source material was blood. Receptors originate from a woman between 18 and 30 years old in good health.

The chain combines TRBV27 with TRBJ1-2, with D hard to call. The ends were cut back, 5 bases at V and 0 bases at J, with 13 bases in the middle. Germline V gene lookup returns CDR1 MNHEY and CDR2 SMNVEV (reference sequence). The length of the CDR3 is 15 residues. CDR3 in DNA: TGTGCCAGCAGTCCTGGCGGCGCAGCTAACTATGGCTACACCTTC. Protein product: CASSPGGAANYGYTF.

V gene TRBV12-3 or TRBV12-4 combines with J gene TRBJ2-3, with D perhaps matching TRBD1 (5 bases). CDR3 size: 15 residues. V lost 3 bases and J lost 4, with 14 bases in between. The CDR3 spells CASSLGRVLADTQYF. CDR3 nucleotides: TGTGCCAGCAGTTTGGGCAGGGTGTTGGCAGATACGCAGTATTTT.

This chain joins TRBV6-1 and TRBJ1-1; the D is unclear. There are 14 residues in the CDR3. V dropped 3 bases and J dropped 1 base, with 9 bases sitting between them. Germline V lookup: CDR1 MNHNS, CDR2 SASEGT. DNA for the CDR3: TGTGCCAGCAGTGATGAAAGCTGGAACACTGAAGCTTTCTTT. Translation gives CASSDESWNTEAFF.

The chain couples TRBV2 to TRBJ2-5; 8 bases match TRBD1. The CDR3 contains 13 residues. Germline-derived CDR1 and CDR2 are SNHLY and FYNNEI. V lost 10 bases to trimming and J lost 6 bases; unmatched junction nucleotides: 10. DNA of the CDR3: TGTGCCACGTACCCGGGACAGGAGAAGACCCAGTACTTC. This sequence encodes CATYPGQEKTQYF.

CDR3 coding DNA: TGTGCCAGCAGTTACCCCCTTGCGGGAGCGGGGGAGACCCAGTACTTC. It translates to CASSYPLAGAGETQYF. This rearrangement joins TRBV6-2 or TRBV6-3 to TRBJ2-5; TRBD2 aligns across 7 bases. CDR3 size: 16 residues. V gave up 2 bases and J gave up 5 bases; unmatched junction bases: 11. Germline V gene sequence: CDR1 MNHEY, CDR2 SVGEGT.

This clonotype was picked up a small number of times. CDR3 residues: CASSPLGLATDTQYF. In DNA form, the CDR3 reads TGTGCCAGCAGTCCTTTAGGCCTAGCAACAGATACGCAGTATTTT. The J gene is TRBJ2-3, the V gene TRBV6-2 or TRBV6-3; D is perhaps TRBD2 (5 bases). V gave up 5 bases and J gave up 3 bases, with 15 bases separating them. Per the germline V gene, CDR1 is MNHEY and CDR2 is SVGEGT. There are 15 residues in the CDR3.

The V gene is TRBV20-1, the J gene TRBJ2-2; D gene unclear. The CDR3 length is 15 residues. Trimming shortened V by 3 bases and J by 0 bases, and 11 bases separated the two germline ends. The germline V gene encodes CDR1 DFQATT and CDR2 SNEGSKA (reference sequence). CDR3 nucleotide sequence: TGCAGTGCTAGGTCGGGCAGCGCGAACACCGGGGAGCTGTTTTTT. Translating gives CSARSGSANTGELFF.

In DNA, the CDR3 is TGTGCCAGCAGGGCAGGAGGGGCCAACGTCCTGACTTTC. Encoded protein: CASRAGGANVLTF. The chain has TRBV6-5 and TRBJ2-6; no clear D. Trimming pared 6 bases from V and 4 bases from J, leaving 7 bases between. CDR1 is MNHEY and CDR2 is SVGAGI in the germline V gene. CDR3 length: 13 amino acids.

The V and J genes are TRBV28 and TRBJ1-2; D not certain. With 3 bases removed from V and 1 base from J, the gap between germline ends came to 12 bases. CDR3 length: 15 amino acids. Per germline, CDR1 MDHEN and CDR2 SYDVKM. The DNA of the CDR3 is TGTGCCAGCAGTTTGGGTGTAGGGAATAACTATGGCTACACCTTC. Amino acid sequence: CASSLGVGNNYGYTF.

The genes are TRBV7-6 and TRBJ2-1; maybe TRBD1 (6 bases). Germline V gene lookup returns CDR1 SGHVS and CDR2 FNYEAQ. Trimming shortened V by 1 base and J by 4 bases, and 17 bases separated the two germline ends. The CDR3 has 17 residues. The CDR3 here is CASSLVSLAGDYNEQFF. Here the CDR3 DNA reads TGTGCCAGCAGCTTAGTATCTTTGGCAGGGGATTACAATGAGCAGTTCTTC. The full variable domain, with the rest looked up from reference TRBV7-6 and TRBJ2-1, is GAGVSQSPRYKVTKRGQDVALRCDPISGHVSLYWYRQALGQGPEFLTYFNYEAQQDKSGLPNDRFSAERPEGSISTLTIQRTEQRDSAMYRCASSLVSLAGDYNEQFFGPGTRLTVL.